The entry below describes one T cell receptor beta chain. This record comes from a study of cytomegalovirus exposure and HLA in healthy donors. The overall study: Most donors, around 81% of a few hundred genotyped, fell in the Caucasian-associated ancestry cluster.

The length of the CDR3 is 15 residues. V trimming: 5 bases; J trimming: 6 bases; junction bases outside the gene matches: 12. Germline CDR1 and CDR2: SEHNR and FQNEAQ (reference sequence). The PCR had 60 Vbeta and 13 Jbeta primers. The data were produced by immunoSEQ multiplex PCR, yet TCRdb's version contains in-frame clones alone and is incomplete. This table has about 140,000 clones, around four fifths appearing once. The clonotype was recovered from a young man in good health and CMV-seronegative. Sequenced: PBMCs. This chain uses TRBV7-9 with TRBJ1-1; 7 bases map to TRBD1. This CDR3 reads CASSARDSPEAEAFF. CDR3 DNA sequence: TGTGCCAGCAGCGCGCGGGACAGCCCGGAGGCTGAAGCTTTCTTT.